The rows below give T cell receptor beta chains drawn from one sample of a study of blood T cell repertoires in COVID-19. This table comes from immunoSEQ multiplex PCR, and its TCRdb copy is limited to in-frame clones, with some not included. Found here are tens of thousands of clones, roughly nine tenths of them singletons; the top ten hold more than 7.5%. The sequencing input was peripheral blood. All receptors come from a man aged 30 to 45 with active or convalescent COVID-19. CDR3s include the opening cysteine and the closing phenylalanine or tryptophan. Each record gives: V gene, D gene, J gene, CDR3 protein. The D gene is left open where the match is weak.

v_call: TRBV7-9; d_call: TRBD1; j_call: TRBJ1-3; cdr3_aa: CASSANRGDGNTIYF
v_call: TRBV7-9; d_call: TRBD1; j_call: TRBJ1-6; cdr3_aa: CASTVGQGPNSPLHF
v_call: TRBV4-2; d_call: TRBD2; j_call: TRBJ2-7; cdr3_aa: CASSQDGYSGDSYEQYF
v_call: TRBV6-2/TRBV6-3; d_call: -; j_call: TRBJ1-1; cdr3_aa: CASSYHIEAGGEQNTEAFF
v_call: TRBV27; d_call: TRBD1; j_call: TRBJ2-7; cdr3_aa: CASSLVGQAFYEQYF
v_call: TRBV5-1; d_call: -; j_call: TRBJ1-2; cdr3_aa: CASSLFRGYGYTF
v_call: TRBV10-2; d_call: TRBD2; j_call: TRBJ2-7; cdr3_aa: CASSESLAGGPYEQYF
v_call: TRBV7-9; d_call: -; j_call: TRBJ1-4; cdr3_aa: CASSLAPTANNEKLFF
v_call: TRBV29-1; d_call: TRBD1; j_call: TRBJ1-1; cdr3_aa: CSVAGTGGRCFF
v_call: TRBV30; d_call: TRBD2; j_call: TRBJ2-3; cdr3_aa: CAWTSGTDTQYF
v_call: TRBV21-1; d_call: -; j_call: TRBJ1-5; cdr3_aa: CASRGQAHNQPQHF
v_call: TRBV18; d_call: -; j_call: TRBJ2-1; cdr3_aa: CASSPEWATYNEQFF
v_call: TRBV7-8; d_call: -; j_call: TRBJ2-3; cdr3_aa: CASSLGPGTLFTDTQYF
v_call: TRBV4-2; d_call: TRBD2; j_call: TRBJ2-1; cdr3_aa: CASSQEIGLSGGYNEQFF
v_call: TRBV5-1; d_call: -; j_call: TRBJ2-3; cdr3_aa: CASSLGSGTDTQYF
v_call: TRBV9; d_call: -; j_call: TRBJ1-1; cdr3_aa: CASSVAGGGPGNTEAFF
v_call: TRBV19; d_call: TRBD2; j_call: TRBJ2-4; cdr3_aa: CAGSTSGASNIQYF
v_call: TRBV27; d_call: TRBD2; j_call: TRBJ2-2; cdr3_aa: CASSSGEGLRTGELFF
v_call: TRBV29-1; d_call: -; j_call: TRBJ2-5; cdr3_aa: CSVEARNQETQYF
v_call: TRBV15; d_call: -; j_call: TRBJ1-5; cdr3_aa: CATSRDWAALNQPQHF
v_call: TRBV5-1; d_call: TRBD2; j_call: TRBJ2-2; cdr3_aa: CASSLVLAGGTGELFF
v_call: TRBV5-6; d_call: -; j_call: TRBJ1-6; cdr3_aa: CASSLVSGRSPLHF
v_call: TRBV7-9; d_call: TRBD1; j_call: TRBJ2-5; cdr3_aa: CASSRGTGGRETQYF
v_call: TRBV6-1; d_call: TRBD1; j_call: TRBJ1-5; cdr3_aa: CASSGPRDRGGYSNQPQHF
v_call: TRBV9; d_call: -; j_call: TRBJ2-2; cdr3_aa: CASSGRQGTTGELFF
v_call: TRBV5-1; d_call: -; j_call: TRBJ1-5; cdr3_aa: CASSEYFGSNQPQHF
v_call: TRBV11-2; d_call: TRBD1; j_call: TRBJ1-1; cdr3_aa: CASTSPRQGGTEAFF